Included here is one T cell receptor beta chain sequence, with context. Which antigen it targets is not known. No much larger clone is present one base from it, and per-base qualities are unavailable. Memory CD4+ T cells, defined as all CD4+ cells other than CD45RA+CCR7+CD95- naive cells, were FACS-sorted on a FACSAria III to a purity of over 95%. Blood from healthy donors was obtained from blood donation centers in Switzerland. Total CD4+ T cells and monocytes were enriched by positive selection with CD4 and CD14 magnetic microbeads. Before sorting, CD8+, CD14+, CD16+, CD56+, CD19+ and CD25-bright cells were excluded. In two blood donors, total memory CD4+ T cells were sequenced directly ex vivo to assess in vivo expansion of bacteria-reactive clonotypes. Ficoll-Paque Plus was used to isolate peripheral blood mononuclear cells from donor blood. The data were taken from a study of human CD4 T cells and Enterobacteriaceae (TCRdb year 2020).

Spanning cysteine to phenylalanine, the CDR3 consists of 14 amino acids. Just the 42-base CDR3 DNA is kept, in frame starting at base 1. For CDR1 and CDR2, the germline V gene lists MNHEY and SVGAGI. V gives up 1 base and J gives up 7 bases, and the segment between their germline ends measures 13 bases. Overall study outcomes, separate from this receptor: Ex vivo, broadly cross-reactive clonotypes appeared more expanded than specific ones, with about 55% of the 19 and about 65% of the 34 in the top 5%. The reactivity of ex vivo clonotypes was inferred solely through the matching of nucleotide sequences to CFSE-low cultures from the same donors.

Deep-level sequencing, with a detection sensitivity of one cell in 200,000, was applied to the ex vivo total memory CD4+ samples. Genomic DNA was extracted from cell pellets with the QIAamp DNA Micro Kit, and its quantity and purity were checked by spectrophotometry. The immunoSEQ multiplex PCR assay was used to amplify TCR Vbeta CDR3 regions. The Illumina HiSeq platform was used to sequence the amplicons. The retrieved sequences were 87 nucleotides long and included the CDR3 region. The original pipeline was this. A clonotype was defined as a unique productive TCR Vbeta nucleotide sequence and was quantified by productive template frequency from ImmunoSEQ Analyzer V3.0. Expanded clonotypes were defined by a threshold at the top 5th percentile of each frequency-ranked repertoire. Repertoire overlap was calculated as Chao-Jaccard with the R package fossil and was visualized by nonmetric multidimensional scaling with the R package MASS. TCRdb mirrors the immuneACCESS table, restricted to in-frame sequences. Some clones are absent from its copies; in checked studies, under half trace to an unresolved V gene, and the reason for the others is unknown. That table is the source of V, J and clone size, and D and trimming were worked out from the DNA. Present in this sample are about 26,000 clones, roughly 80% of which were seen just once. Roughly 0.88% of the sample is in the top ten clones.

This TCR was sampled from a human donor in good health. The sequence links TRBV6-5 to TRBJ2-5, with TRBD2 tentatively as D gene (5 bases match). Sequenced material: memory CD4+ T cells from blood. The meaning of the sample's cell subset or site label: total memory CD4 T cells sorted directly ex vivo, unstimulated. The nucleotide sequence reads TGTGCCAGCAGTTACTACCGGGGTGACGTGACCCAGTACTTC. This yields the protein CASSYYRGDVTQYF.